This T cell receptor beta chain was obtained from a study of shared T cell receptors in the human thymus. Sequenced by immunoSEQ multiplex PCR; TCRdb stores in-frame clones only, minus some. The sample lists approximately 730,000 clones, 70% to 90% seen once, with around 0.0099% in the top ten. CDR3 length: 16 amino acids. Germline V gene lookup returns CDR1 SGHVS and CDR2 FNYEAQ. Between the trimmed V and J ends, which lost 5 bases and 6 bases, there was a span of 23 bases. This sample was also put to use in a study of human thymus T cells.

This clonotype was obtained from a girl younger than two with a congenital heart defect. The V and J genes are TRBV7-6 and TRBJ2-7, with TRBD2 as a possible D gene (5 bases). The sample consisted of thymocytes. CDR3 amino acids: CASSPRGGLRSSEQYF. For the CDR3, the DNA is TGTGCCAGCAGCCCCCGAGGAGGCTTGAGGTCTTCCGAGCAGTACTTC. The full variable domain, in which reference TRBV7-6 and TRBJ2-7 provide the parts outside the CDR3, is GAGVSQSPRYKVTKRGQDVALRCDPISGHVSLYWYRQALGQGPEFLTYFNYEAQQDKSGLPNDRFSAERPEGSISTLTIQRTEQRDSAMYRCASSPRGGLRSSEQYFGPGTRLTVT.